This T cell receptor (beta chain) was profiled in a study of T cells in Graves' hyperthyroidism and ophthalmopathy. CDR1 is MNHNS and CDR2 is SASEGT in the germline V gene. Losses at the gene ends were 5 bases for V and 2 bases for J; bases not matched to a gene: 3. The CDR3 is 15 amino acids. Amplified TCR beta CDR3 regions came from RNA transcripts. The TCR CDR3 first-round RT-PCR relied on the HTBI primer set. TCRdb re-derived calls from the multiplex PCR reads in MiXCR, one entry per CDR3 protein. The table has around 240,000 distinct CDR3 sequences, about 15% seen once. This clonotype has a handful of counts. Reasons for excluding patients were uncontrolled infection, other autoimmune disease, pregnancy or lactation. Used for diagnoses were clinical symptoms, serum thyroxine and TRAb, thyroid ultrasound and orbital computed tomography.

The specimen was blood. The rearrangement links TRBV6-1 to TRBJ2-3; 11 bases agree with TRBD2. The receptor was derived from a woman in her 40s with Graves' hyperthyroidism that later progressed to Graves' ophthalmopathy. The CDR3 coding sequence is TGTGCCAGCAGTTTAGCGGGAGGGGACACAGATACGCAGTATTTT. This encodes CASSLAGGDTDTQYF.